This T cell receptor beta chain was identified during a study of T cell repertoires in cytomegalovirus infection. At the level of the study: CMV infection plus the matching HLA type was flagged by public TCR beta signatures. Findings and caveats of the study: Individuals carrying CMV plus the relevant HLA were identified by cumulative frequency of public TCR beta families.

This clonotype was counted ten times or more. The antigen is not known. The CDR3 contains 15 residues. The V and J ends lost 2 bases and 6 bases, in that order; junction bases with no gene match: 9. Germline CDR1 reads MDHEN; CDR2 reads SYDVKM. TCRdb reanalysed the reads using MiXCR and keeps one entry per CDR3 protein. The sample lists 150,000 to 200,000 distinct CDR3 sequences, nearly 9.5% occurring once. The gene calls are TRBV28 and TRBJ1-1; TRBD1 matches at 7 bases. The specimen sequenced was PBMCs. This clonotype originated in a human donor in good health (CMV status not recorded). Some clones in this sample may be carry-over from other donors' samples. The CDR3 protein is CASSLLQGVVAEAFF. The DNA of the CDR3 is TGTGCCAGCAGTTTACTTCAGGGGGTGGTCGCTGAAGCTTTCTTT.